Shown below are 13 T cell receptor beta chains from a single sample sequenced in a study of shared clonotypes between healthy human individuals. Naive CD8 cells lacked CD45RO and underwent positive selection for CCR7, leaving out terminally differentiated effector memory CD45RA+ cells. Clones were read by immunoSEQ multiplex PCR, and TCRdb kept only the in-frame ones, dropping some. Among about 600,000 clones listed, about 98% were seen once. The sequencing sample was made of naive CD8+ T cells sorted from blood. Source of these receptors: a man in his thirties or forties in good health.

The rearrangement joins TRBV15 to TRBJ2-3; D is ambiguous. Germline values: CDR1 LNHNV, CDR2 YYDKDF (reference sequence). V shed 3 bases and J shed 5 bases, with 21 bases lying between them. The CDR3 loop spans 17 amino acids. The CDR3, as DNA: TGTGCCACCAGCAGTGGGGAACCTGCGGTAGAGGTAGATACGCAGTATTTT. It is translated as CATSSGEPAVEVDTQYF.

The chain couples TRBV7-2 to TRBJ2-7; D perhaps matches TRBD2 (7 bases). CDR3 length: 14 residues. CDR1 and CDR2 from the germline V gene are SGHTA and FQGNSA. Deletions cut 2 bases from V and 2 bases from J, with 10 bases between. The CDR3 here is CASSLWGGPYEQYF. The DNA of the CDR3 is TGTGCCAGCAGCTTATGGGGGGGGCCCTACGAGCAGTACTTC.

The chain joins TRBV4-1 to TRBJ2-7; 7 bases are shared with TRBD1. The germline gives CDR1 MGHRA, CDR2 YSYEKL. With 2 bases clipped from V and 2 bases from J, the junction kept 3 bases outside the gene matches. CDR3 size: 14 residues. The CDR3 is CASSQRQGTYEQYF. CDR3 sequence (DNA): TGCGCCAGCAGCCAACGACAGGGAACCTACGAGCAGTACTTC.

The chain is built from TRBV9 and TRBJ2-1; possibly TRBD1 for D (7 bases). V lost 0 bases and J 0 bases, leaving 13 bases between the germline ends. The CDR3 has 17 amino acids. Germline V lookup: CDR1 SGDLS, CDR2 YYNGEE. The CDR3 spells CASSVGLGDSSYNEQFF. CDR3 coding DNA: TGTGCCAGCAGCGTAGGACTAGGGGACAGCTCCTACAATGAGCAGTTCTTC.

The gene calls are TRBV10-3 and TRBJ2-1; 8 positions agree with TRBD2. Trimming at V came to 3 bases and at J to 5 bases, leaving 9 bases not matched to a gene. The CDR3 has 16 residues. Germline-derived CDR1 and CDR2 are ENHRY and SYGVKD. Here the CDR3 reads CAISDTGTRRHNEQFF. The CDR3 region has the DNA TGTGCCATCAGTGACACCGGGACTAGAAGGCACAATGAGCAGTTCTTC.

V usage is TRBV5-1 and J usage is TRBJ1-1; TRBD1 matches at 8 bases. CDR1 and CDR2 from the germline V gene are SGHRS and YFSETQ. The CDR3 is made up of 13 amino acids. The V gene end was trimmed by 3 bases and the J gene end by 3 bases; junction bases not matched to a gene: 1. The DNA of the CDR3 is TGCGCCAGCAGCTGGACAGGGTACACTGAAGCTTTCTTT. Its translation: CASSWTGYTEAFF.

This chain connects TRBV11-2 to TRBJ2-7; D is possibly TRBD2 (5 bases). CDR3 size: 14 residues. Germline V gene data show CDR1 as SGHAT and CDR2 as FQNNGV. Trimming cost V 5 bases and J 8 bases, with 19 bases left between them. The DNA for the CDR3 is TGTGCCAGCAGCCTTCGGAGGTTGAATTCCAAGCAGTACTTC. Amino acids: CASSLRRLNSKQYF.

This clone was counted a single time. The rearrangement uses TRBV11-2 and TRBJ2-7; D gene ambiguous. V lost 6 bases and J lost 0, with 15 bases in between. This CDR3 has 15 residues. From germline, CDR1 is SGHAT and CDR2 FQNNGV. The CDR3 spells CASSFPNSASYEQYF. The CDR3 coding sequence is TGTGCCAGCAGTTTTCCGAACAGCGCCTCCTACGAGCAGTACTTC.

V is TRBV7-2 and J is TRBJ2-5; no clear D gene. This CDR3 comprises 15 residues. Germline V lookup: CDR1 SGHTA, CDR2 FQGNSA. V was pared by 5 bases and J by 5 bases, with 18 bases between. The CDR3 protein is CASSPLITVGETQYF. The CDR3 coding sequence is TGTGCCAGCAGCCCGCTAATTACAGTGGGCGAGACCCAGTACTTC.

This clone has only a few counts. In DNA, the CDR3 is TGTGCCAGCAGCTTCGGACAGTCGAATCAGCCCCAGCATTTT. Its translation is CASSFGQSNQPQHF. The V and J genes are TRBV27 and TRBJ1-5, with D perhaps TRBD1 (6 bases). In germline, CDR1 is MNHEY, CDR2 SMNVEV (reference sequence). CDR3 length equals 14 residues. V shed 6 bases and J shed 4 bases, with 13 bases lying between them.

This sequence joins TRBV4-1 and TRBJ2-1, with 11 bases fitting TRBD2. CDR3 length equals 18 residues. With 3 bases clipped from V and 4 bases from J, the junction kept 11 bases outside the gene matches. Germline V gene lookup returns CDR1 MGHRA and CDR2 YSYEKL. The CDR3 DNA is TGCGCCAGCAGCCATAAAAGCGATAGCGGGAGGGGGTACAATGAGCAGTTCTTC. It codes for CASSHKSDSGRGYNEQFF.

CDR3 region: CASRRTSGSIYEQFF. The CDR3 region has the DNA TGTGCCAGCAGAAGGACTAGCGGGAGTATCTATGAGCAGTTCTTC. V usage is TRBV27 and J usage is TRBJ2-1, with 13 bases that match TRBD2. CDR3 length: 15 amino acids. The germline V gene has CDR1 MNHEY and CDR2 SMNVEV (reference sequence). V was clipped by 6 bases and J by 8 bases; unmatched bases: 7.

The chain combines TRBV5-5 with TRBJ2-1; D is perhaps TRBD1 (7 bases). The V end was cut by 2 bases, the J end by 8 bases, with 17 bases between. Germline CDR1 SGHKS, CDR2 YYEKEE (reference sequence). CDR3 length equals 15 residues. CDR3 DNA: TGTGCCAGCAGCTTAGGAGGGGGCATGTTGGATGAGCAGTTCTTC. It yields the protein CASSLGGGMLDEQFF. The variable domain in full, completed from reference TRBV5-5 and TRBJ2-1, reads DAGVTQSPTHLIKTRGQQVTLRCSPISGHKSVSWYQQVLGQGPQFIFQYYEKEERGRGNFPDRFSARQFPNYSSELNVNALLLGDSALYLCASSLGGGMLDEQFFGPGTRLTVL.